This T cell receptor beta chain was captured in a study of radiotherapy plus CTLA-4 blockade in lung cancer. Germline loops: CDR1 GTSNPN, CDR2 SVGIG (reference sequence). The V gene end was trimmed by 5 bases and the J gene end by 1 base; junction bases not matched to a gene: 5. The CDR3 loop spans 14 amino acids. The method was immunoSEQ multiplex PCR; TCRdb's version includes in-frame clones alone and lacks a portion of them. Of some 49,000 clones in the sample, 80% to 90% were seen once. Only a few counts were recorded for this clone. The sample consisted of peripheral blood, taken from a patient treated with radiotherapy plus ipilimumab. The gene calls are TRBV30 and TRBJ1-5; 7 bases map to TRBD1. The receptor was isolated from a human donor with non-small cell lung cancer whose response to radiotherapy plus ipilimumab could not be evaluated. CDR3 sequence: CAWGLDRSNQPQHF. The CDR3, as DNA: TGTGCCTGGGGCCTGGACAGGAGCAATCAGCCCCAGCATTTT. Variable domain in full (rest from reference TRBV30 and TRBJ1-5): SQTIHQWPATLVQPVGSPLSLECTVEGTSNPNLYWYRQAAGRGLQLLFYSVGIGQISSEVPQNLSASRPQDRQFILSSKKLLLSDSGFYLCAWGLDRSNQPQHFGDGTRLSIL.